The clone carrying this T cell receptor beta chain was detected many times. This sample is drawn from a study of T cells in Graves' hyperthyroidism and ophthalmopathy. Amplification of TCR beta CDR3 regions was performed using RNA transcripts as template. With the HTBI primer set, the TCR CDR3 went through a first round of RT-PCR. Each CDR3 protein gets one entry after TCRdb re-called the multiplex PCR reads with MiXCR. Of 330,000 or so distinct CDR3 sequences listed, around 18% were seen once; the top ten hold around 16%. With 4 bases clipped from V and 6 bases from J, the junction kept 9 bases outside the gene matches. There are 14 residues in the CDR3. Looked up from germline, CDR1 is SGHRS and CDR2 is YFSETQ. It was uncontrolled infection, other autoimmune disease, pregnancy or lactation that excluded patients.

This sequence was found in a middle-aged woman with Graves' ophthalmopathy. What was sequenced was blood. V gene TRBV5-1 combines with J gene TRBJ1-2; 7 bases are a match to TRBD1. CDR3 DNA: TGCGCCAGCAGCGCTAGCGGTACAGGGGATGGCTACACCTTC. Its protein product is CASSASGTGDGYTF. The full variable domain, its missing parts supplied by reference TRBV5-1 and TRBJ1-2, is KAGVTQTPRYLIKTRGQQVTLSCSPISGHRSVSWYQQTPGQGLQFLFEYFSETQRNKGNFPGRFSGRQFSNSRSEMNVSTLELGDSALYLCASSASGTGDGYTFGSGTRLTVV.